Sequencing of this T cell receptor (beta chain) was carried out in a study of shared clonotypes between healthy human individuals (dated by TCRdb to about 2020). For context, the study as a whole: A few men and two women, aged 18 to 49 years, made up the cohort. Blood TCR repertoires of about five healthy adults were deeply sequenced to estimate repertoire size and the extent of clonotype sharing between individuals. Each donor's leukapheresis produced roughly between about 0.85 and 10 billion PBMCs. For each donor, CD4 naive and CD4 memory were each run on three plates, CD8 naive on two plates, and CD8 memory on one plate. To increase sequencing depth and limit assay-specific biases, different laboratories used diverse techniques to prepare libraries and sequence TCR repertoires.

The investigation overall reported the following: Based on pairwise subsampling, the degree of clonotype sharing among donors was expected to be affected by sequencing depth. Rarefaction of sorted-subset datasets indicated incomplete sequencing despite the large sequencing depth. About 4.5% of naive CD4, 3.5% of naive CD8, about 2.4% of memory CD4, and around 0.42% of memory CD8 clonotypes were shared across several donors. Clonotypes shared by all four sorted-subset donors showed higher generation probabilities than non-shared clonotypes. Naive subsets generally had larger estimated clonotype richness than memory subsets did. Sampling was restricted to blood, and TCR repertoires in tissues likely differ from the TCR repertoires found in blood. The genetic and exposure-history diversity represented was limited by the small number of donors.

Donors were healthy HIV-negative adults with no recently reported acute infections or vaccinations. Every donor was a Caucasian adult living in Nashville, Tennessee, USA. CD4+ T cells were enriched through magnetic negative selection, after which naive cells were positively selected on CD45RA and the remaining negative fraction served as the memory subset. After blood collection by leukapheresis, PBMCs were isolated using Ficoll-Histopaque density gradient centrifugation and then cryopreserved in the vapor phase of liquid nitrogen. Analytical flow cytometry was used to check the purity and quantity of every magnetically sorted T cell population. Each sorted fraction had its genomic DNA isolated and then quantified by UV absorbance on a Nanodrop 2000c. Cut back by 1 base and 2 bases, the V and J ends lie 14 bases apart. CDR1 and CDR2 are drawn from the germline V gene: MGHRA, YSYEKL. The cysteine opens and the phenylalanine closes a CDR3 of 16 amino acids. CDR3 DNA is the only sequence kept; it has 48 bases, read in frame from the first base.

Points on this clone: Its antigen has not been determined. Per-base qualities were not stored, and no clone one base away is much larger.

Using the deep immunoSEQ assay, multiplex PCR amplified TCR CDR3 regions from genomic DNA. Extracted genomic DNA from each cell subset was distributed evenly across all wells of several immunoSEQ 96-well plates, and each plate was treated as a replicate. For sorted subsets, 200 ng of genomic DNA, equivalent to some 30,000 T cell genomes, went into each replicate PCR. The purified libraries were quantified using a Qubit 3.0 fluorometer, sized with a Bioanalyzer 2100, and then quantified again using the KAPA Library Quantification kit. Every immunoSEQ 96-well plate was sequenced on a dedicated single-read 150-cycle Illumina NextSeq 550 flow cell. The study's own analysis went as follows. The immunoSEQ output contained only junctional sequences without quality scores, so filtering could not match that applied to full-length reads. Sequences were annotated with PyIR, a Python wrapper for IgBLAST v1.9, and V/J genes and CDR3 were assigned using IMGT germline references. Reads were removed for weak V/J assignments (E-value above 1e-6), missing CDR3, stop codons, out-of-frame junctions, or ambiguous translated residues. V3J clonotypes were defined by identical inferred V gene, J gene, and CDR3 amino acid sequence. Percentage overlap between repertoires was calculated by dividing the number of shared unique clonotypes by the size of the smaller repertoire. RTK rarefaction, the Chao1 estimator, and Recon v2.1 estimates of unobserved clonotypes were used to assess repertoire richness. Generation probabilities for all TCRbeta clonotypes obtained by the gDNA method from a handful of donors were computed using OLGA. The table comes from immuneACCESS by way of TCRdb, which keeps in-frame sequences with V and J called. Part of the clones is missing from these tables; in studies checked, under half for an unresolved V gene and the rest for unknown reasons. V, J and clone size were drawn from that table, and D and trimming were deduced from the DNA. Here the sample has roughly 1 million clones; approximately 80% occur a single time. The biggest ten clones account for under 0.6% of the sample.

Material: memory CD4+ T cells from PBMCs. This specimen's cell subset or site label, per the study, means: CD45RA-negative fraction. The receptor's source is a man in his late teens or twenties in good health. Some clones in this sample may be carry-over from other donors' samples. The V gene is TRBV4-1 and the J gene is TRBJ1-1, with no D gene named confidently. The nucleotide sequence is given as TGCGCCAGCAGCCAAGTTGGAGGGCGGGGAAACACTGAAGCTTTCTTT. It specifies CASSQVGGRGNTEAFF.